The clone carrying this T cell receptor beta chain was observed many times. These data are taken from a study of T-cell reconstitution after alpha-beta-depleted transplantation in children. Preparation of the TCRbeta library used unique molecular identifiers. One entry per CDR3 protein, called by TCRdb with MiXCR from the PCR reads. The table has 400,000 to 500,000 distinct CDR3 sequences, approximately 10% seen once. Germline CDR1 is SQVTM and CDR2 is ANQGSEA. The CDR3 sequence is 13 residues long. V gave up 8 bases and J gave up 3 bases; unmatched junction bases: 8. This TCR was sampled from a human donor who donated a stem cell graft to a child with acute myeloid leukemia. The rearrangement links TRBV29-1 to TRBJ2-3; 7 positions agree with TRBD2. Specimen: PBMCs from the stem cell graft donor, collected from the stem cell graft. The CDR3 DNA is TGCAGCTTGGCTAGCGGTCAGACAGATACGCAGTATTTT. Protein product: CSLASGQTDTQYF.